The rows below give T cell receptor beta chains drawn from one sample of a study of blood T cell repertoires in COVID-19. Here immunoSEQ multiplex PCR was the method, and the copy in TCRdb shows in-frame clones only, minus some. Of some 250,000 clones in the sample, approximately 80% were seen once. Sequences were obtained from peripheral blood. The receptor set was obtained from a young man who had recovered from COVID-19. CDR3s include the opening cysteine and the closing phenylalanine or tryptophan. The D gene is left open where the match is weak. Expanded clones are given a class, and other clones once, few, many or no size at all.

d_call: NA; clone_size: few; v_call: TRBV5-1; j_call: TRBJ2-2; cdr3_nt: TGCGCCAGCAGCTTGGCCGGGAACACCGGGGAGCTGTTTTTT; cdr3_aa: CASSLAGNTGELFF
d_call: NA; clone_size: many; v_call: TRBV20-1; j_call: TRBJ2-4; cdr3_nt: TGCAGTGCTAGTGGGCAGGGCCTTCTAGCCAAAAACATTCAGTACTTC; cdr3_aa: CSASGQGLLAKNIQYF
d_call: TRBD1; clone_size: NA; v_call: TRBV9; j_call: TRBJ2-2; cdr3_nt: TGTGCCAGCAGCGTAGGTGAGACAGGGGTCCACACCGGGGAGCTGTTTTTT; cdr3_aa: CASSVGETGVHTGELFF
d_call: NA; clone_size: NA; v_call: TRBV2; j_call: TRBJ1-2; cdr3_nt: TGTGCCAGCAGTGAACACAGGGACTATGGCTACACCTTC; cdr3_aa: CASSEHRDYGYTF
d_call: NA; clone_size: NA; v_call: TRBV3-1/TRBV3-2; j_call: TRBJ1-2; cdr3_nt: TGTGCCAGCAGCTCCAACAGGGCTAACTATGGCTACACCTTC; cdr3_aa: CASSSNRANYGYTF
d_call: NA; clone_size: NA; v_call: TRBV7-2; j_call: TRBJ2-1; cdr3_nt: TGTGCCAGCAGCTTAGCGATGCGGCTCAACAATGAGCAGTTCTTC; cdr3_aa: CASSLAMRLNNEQFF
d_call: TRBD1; clone_size: NA; v_call: TRBV7-9; j_call: TRBJ1-2; cdr3_nt: TGTGCCAGCAGCTTAACTACAACAGGGGACGGCTACACCTTC; cdr3_aa: CASSLTTTGDGYTF
d_call: NA; clone_size: NA; v_call: TRBV7-2; j_call: TRBJ1-2; cdr3_nt: TGTGCCAGCAGCTTAGCGCTCAGTTCTTATGGCTACACCTTC; cdr3_aa: CASSLALSSYGYTF
d_call: NA; clone_size: NA; v_call: TRBV7-9; j_call: TRBJ1-1; cdr3_nt: TGTGCCAGCAGCTTAGTAGTACTCAGGGGATTGTCTGAAGCTTTCTTT; cdr3_aa: CASSLVVLRGLSEAFF
d_call: NA; clone_size: NA; v_call: TRBV7-9; j_call: TRBJ2-7; cdr3_nt: TGTGCCAGCAGCTTAGTAGAGGTCACGGCCTACGAGCAGTACTTC; cdr3_aa: CASSLVEVTAYEQYF
d_call: NA; clone_size: NA; v_call: TRBV3-1/TRBV3-2; j_call: TRBJ2-4; cdr3_nt: TGTGCCAGCAGAGCTAACTTCCTAGCCAAAAACATTCAGTACTTC; cdr3_aa: CASRANFLAKNIQYF
d_call: NA; clone_size: NA; v_call: TRBV11-2; j_call: TRBJ1-3; cdr3_nt: TGTGCCAGCAGCACGAGAATTCTAAACACCATATATTTT; cdr3_aa: CASSTRILNTIYF
d_call: NA; clone_size: NA; v_call: TRBV24-1; j_call: TRBJ2-3; cdr3_nt: TGTGCCACCAGTGATTCATGGGCGCCCGGCACAGATACGCAGTATTTT; cdr3_aa: CATSDSWAPGTDTQYF
d_call: NA; clone_size: NA; v_call: TRBV15; j_call: TRBJ2-7; cdr3_nt: TGTGCCACCAGCAGAGATTACAGTACCTACGAGCAGTACTTC; cdr3_aa: CATSRDYSTYEQYF
d_call: TRBD1; clone_size: NA; v_call: TRBV18; j_call: TRBJ1-1; cdr3_nt: TGTGCCAGCTCCCCAGGGACAGGGGATGCTGAAGCTTTCTTT; cdr3_aa: CASSPGTGDAEAFF
d_call: TRBD2; clone_size: NA; v_call: TRBV4-2; j_call: TRBJ2-7; cdr3_nt: TGTGCCAGCAGCCAAGTTTCTAGCGGGCTTCCCTACGAGCAGTACTTC; cdr3_aa: CASSQVSSGLPYEQYF
d_call: NA; clone_size: few; v_call: TRBV2; j_call: TRBJ1-6; cdr3_nt: TGTGCCAGCAGTGAGATTGACAGCCAGCCCCTCCACTTT; cdr3_aa: CASSEIDSQPLHF
d_call: NA; clone_size: NA; v_call: TRBV19; j_call: TRBJ2-5; cdr3_nt: TGTGCCAGTAGTATAGATCTATTTCGGGGGGCCCGAGAGACCCAGTACTTC; cdr3_aa: CASSIDLFRGARETQYF
d_call: NA; clone_size: NA; v_call: TRBV2; j_call: TRBJ2-2; cdr3_nt: TGTGCCAGCAGTGAAGGTCTCCCGAACACCGGGGAGCTGTTTTTT; cdr3_aa: CASSEGLPNTGELFF
d_call: NA; clone_size: NA; v_call: TRBV6-5; j_call: TRBJ1-1; cdr3_nt: TGTGCCCTTCAACCTGGCGACAGAAGCACTGAAGCTTTCTTT; cdr3_aa: CALQPGDRSTEAFF
d_call: NA; clone_size: NA; v_call: TRBV18; j_call: TRBJ1-5; cdr3_nt: TGTGCCAGCTCCCTGGAGACGGGAAATCAGCCCCAGCATTTT; cdr3_aa: CASSLETGNQPQHF
d_call: NA; clone_size: NA; v_call: TRBV7-8; j_call: TRBJ1-5; cdr3_nt: TGTGCCAGCAGCCCAGGAGGATGGTTAGGCAATCAGCCCCAGCATTTT; cdr3_aa: CASSPGGWLGNQPQHF
d_call: TRBD1; clone_size: NA; v_call: TRBV12-5; j_call: TRBJ2-7; cdr3_nt: TGTGCTAGTGGTTTGGCGAAAACAGGGGTAGGCTACGAGCAGTACTTC; cdr3_aa: CASGLAKTGVGYEQYF
d_call: TRBD2; clone_size: NA; v_call: TRBV10-3; j_call: TRBJ2-3; cdr3_nt: TGTGCCATCAATCAGCGGGGGGGCACAGATACGCAGTATTTT; cdr3_aa: CAINQRGGTDTQYF
d_call: TRBD1; clone_size: NA; v_call: TRBV4-1; j_call: TRBJ1-5; cdr3_nt: TGCGCCAGCAGCCAAGTGGCAGGGGGAAGCAATCAGCCCCAGCATTTT; cdr3_aa: CASSQVAGGSNQPQHF
d_call: TRBD1; clone_size: NA; v_call: TRBV2; j_call: TRBJ2-2; cdr3_nt: TGTGCCAGCAGTTTGAGACAGGGGGCCGGGGAGCTGTTTTTT; cdr3_aa: CASSLRQGAGELFF